One and the same sample provided the 14 T cell receptor beta chains below, sequenced in a study of shared clonotypes between healthy human individuals. The data were produced by immunoSEQ multiplex PCR, yet TCRdb's version contains in-frame clones alone and is incomplete. The sample has about 2.3 million clones; just over 90% are singletons. Source material: naive CD4+ T cells from PBMCs. Specified subset: CD45RA+ positively selected. Receptor source: a young man in good health. Some clones in this sample may be carry-over from other donors' samples.

The chain has TRBV6-5 and TRBJ2-7, with D tentatively TRBD2 (5 bases). Germline-derived CDR1 and CDR2 are MNHEY and SVGAGI. The V end lost 2 bases, the J end lost 2 bases, and 16 bases lay between the germline ends. The CDR3 sequence is 16 residues long. The CDR3 DNA sequence: TGTGCCAGCAGTTACGTCTGGGGTGGGGAGCCCTACGAGCAGTACTTC. This gives the protein CASSYVWGGEPYEQYF.

The V gene is TRBV5-4, the J gene TRBJ1-1; possible D gene TRBD1, 6 bases. The V gene lost 4 bases and the J gene lost 4 bases, with 17 bases spanning the gap. CDR3 length equals 15 residues. Germline V gene lookup returns CDR1 SGHNT and CDR2 YYREEE (reference sequence). Written as DNA, the CDR3 is TGTGCCAGCAGCCCGGGGGGGGCGCTGACCACTGAAGCTTTCTTT. Encoded protein: CASSPGGALTTEAFF.

V is TRBV5-1 and J is TRBJ2-5; 8 bases match TRBD2. The CDR3 is 14 residues long. J lost 2 bases, V lost 4 bases, and 4 bases had no gene match. Germline V gene sequence: CDR1 SGHRS, CDR2 YFSETQ. CDR3 in amino acids: CASSKLAEQETQYF. The CDR3 nucleotides read TGCGCCAGCAGCAAACTAGCGGAGCAAGAGACCCAGTACTTC.

The chain recombines TRBV7-2 with TRBJ1-4, with TRBD1 matching 9 bases. Germline V lookup: CDR1 SGHTA, CDR2 FQGNSA. The CDR3 length is 14 residues. The junction had 4 bases not matched to a gene; V was cut back by 5 bases and J by 6 bases. For the CDR3, the DNA is TGTGCCAGCAGCCCTCGGGACAGGGATGAAAAACTGTTTTTT. Translation gives CASSPRDRDEKLFF.

V gene TRBV27 combines with J gene TRBJ2-4; D may be TRBD1 (7 bases). V lost 4 bases and J 7 bases, leaving 11 bases between the germline ends. The CDR3 totals 13 residues. Germline V gene data show CDR1 as MNHEY and CDR2 as SMNVEV (reference sequence). The CDR3 DNA follows: TGTGCCAGCAGTTCCAGGGGGGTCAACATTCAGTACTTC. Translating gives CASSSRGVNIQYF.

This clone was detected only once. J is TRBJ1-1 and V is TRBV19; D gene uncertain. This CDR3 has 15 residues. Between the trimmed V and J ends, which lost 4 bases and 0 bases, there was a span of 12 bases. Germline CDR1 LNHDA, CDR2 SQIVND (reference sequence). CDR3 DNA: TGTGCCAGTAGTACTCTATCGGCGATGAACACTGAAGCTTTCTTT. Its translation: CASSTLSAMNTEAFF.

This sequence joins TRBV4-1 and TRBJ2-3, with D tentatively TRBD1 (5 bases). The CDR3 runs 17 residues. Germline CDR1 reads MGHRA; CDR2 reads YSYEKL. Trimming pared 1 base from V and 0 bases from J, leaving 14 bases between. This chain's CDR3 is CASSQVLQGTSTDTQYF. CDR3 DNA: TGCGCCAGCAGCCAAGTTTTGCAGGGAACGAGCACAGATACGCAGTATTTT.

This rearrangement joins TRBV5-8 to TRBJ2-7; the D is unclear. Trimming cost V 2 bases and J 4 bases, with 16 bases left between them. Germline CDR1 is SGHTS and CDR2 is YDEGEE. The CDR3 runs 15 residues. The CDR3 sequence: CASSLEIGIPYEQYF. As DNA, the CDR3 is TGTGCCAGCAGCTTAGAAATCGGAATCCCTTACGAGCAGTACTTC. The entire variable domain, with the rest obtained from reference TRBV5-8 and TRBJ2-7, is as follows: EAGVTQSPTHLIKTRGQQATLRCSPISGHTSVYWYQQALGLGLQFLLWYDEGEERNRGNFPPRFSGRQFPNYSSELNVNALELEDSALYLCASSLEIGIPYEQYFGPGTRLTVT.

This chain uses TRBV28 with TRBJ2-4, with 10 bases matching TRBD1. The germline V gene has CDR1 MDHEN and CDR2 SYDVKM. After removal of 5 bases from V and 0 bases from J, the junction contained 4 bases not matched to a gene. CDR3 length equals 16 residues. CDR3: CASSATGGRAKNIQYF. In DNA form, the CDR3 reads TGTGCCAGCAGTGCGACAGGGGGCCGAGCCAAAAACATTCAGTACTTC.

The chain is built from TRBV28 and TRBJ1-2; D remains ambiguous. The CDR3 contains 15 residues. The V gene's germline CDR1 is MDHEN and CDR2 SYDVKM. The V gene lost 2 bases and the J gene lost 6 bases, with 16 bases spanning the gap. CDR3 amino acids: CASSLAGLKAHGYTF. CDR3 DNA sequence: TGTGCCAGCAGTTTAGCCGGATTGAAAGCCCATGGCTACACCTTC.

This CDR3 reads CASSLGTGGAKHYGYTF. The CDR3 DNA is TGCGCCAGCAGCTTGGGGACAGGAGGCGCCAAGCACTATGGCTACACCTTC. The gene calls are TRBV5-1 and TRBJ1-2, with 7 bases matching TRBD1. J was trimmed by 3 bases and V by 0 bases; bases with no gene match: 11. Germline V CDR1 and CDR2: SGHRS, YFSETQ. The CDR3 runs to 17 residues.

This chain joins TRBV30 and TRBJ1-2, with D tentatively TRBD1 (5 bases). The CDR3 consists of 14 residues. Trimming took off 4 bases at V and 7 bases at J, with 19 bases between the two ends. Germline CDR1 reads GTSNPN; CDR2 reads SVGIG (reference sequence). CDR3 loop: CAWKKWGGISGYTF. CDR3 nucleotide sequence: TGTGCCTGGAAAAAATGGGGCGGCATCTCTGGCTACACCTTC.

This chain connects TRBV25-1 to TRBJ2-7; D not resolved. The length of the CDR3 is 11 residues. In germline, CDR1 is MGHDK, CDR2 SYGVNS. V dropped 7 bases and J dropped 3 bases, with 7 bases sitting between them. The CDR3 sequence: CASTFLYEQYF. The CDR3 DNA reads TGTGCCAGCACCTTCCTCTACGAGCAGTACTTC.

The chain uses TRBV18 and TRBJ2-1; the match to TRBD1 covers 11 bases. V lost 8 bases to trimming and J lost 7 bases; unmatched junction nucleotides: 13. The germline V gene has CDR1 KGHSH and CDR2 LQKENI. The length of the CDR3 is 16 residues. The CDR3 loop is CASQTDPGQGGNEQFF. The CDR3 nucleotides read TGTGCCAGCCAGACCGACCCGGGACAGGGGGGAAATGAGCAGTTCTTC. The whole variable domain, filled in from reference TRBV18 and TRBJ2-1, reads NAGVMQNPRHLVRRRGQEARLRCSPMKGHSHVYWYRQLPEEGLKFMVYLQKENIIDESGMPKERFSAEFPKEGPSILRIQQVVRGDSAAYFCASQTDPGQGGNEQFFGPGTRLTVL.